This TCR beta chain is from a study of cytomegalovirus exposure and HLA in healthy donors. General study results and limits: An observed cluster of highly shared sequence variants was recorded as a likely sequencing artifact. A later analysis showed TCR association rates differing by HLA locus, peaking at DRB1 and lowest at HLA-C.

The V end was cut by 1 base, the J end by 2 bases, with 5 bases between. Germline V gene data show CDR1 as SGHDN and CDR2 as FVKESK. The CDR3 sequence is 13 residues long. Worth noting for this clone: Its antigen is still unknown.

Use of 60 Vbeta and 13 Jbeta primers characterized the PCR. The method was immunoSEQ multiplex PCR; TCRdb's version includes in-frame clones alone and lacks a portion of them. The sample has 150,000 to 200,000 clones, about 74% seen once. This receptor was obtained from a male donor in good health and CMV-seronegative. The chain links TRBV14 to TRBJ1-2; D remains ambiguous. Input material: PBMCs. CDR3: CASSQGANYGYTF. The DNA of the CDR3 is TGTGCCAGCAGCCAAGGGGCCAACTATGGCTACACCTTC.